These 23 T cell receptor beta chains originate from one sample sequenced in a study of T-cell reconstitution after alpha-beta-depleted transplantation in children. Using unique molecular identifiers, the investigators prepared the TCRbeta library. TCRdb independently ran MiXCR on the PCR reads; one entry per CDR3 protein. The sample has approximately 350,000 distinct CDR3 sequences, roughly 15% seen once; the top ten hold around 4%. The material sequenced was PBMCs, taken from the stem cell graft. The receptors come from a human donor who donated a stem cell graft to a child with Fanconi anemia.

This rearrangement joins TRBV10-3 to TRBJ1-1; D remains unclear. The CDR3 loop spans 13 amino acids. Germline V gene lookup returns CDR1 ENHRY and CDR2 SYGVKD. With 7 bases removed from V and 3 bases from J, the gap between germline ends came to 12 bases. This CDR3 is CAIKDTGDTEAFF. DNA for the CDR3: TGTGCCATCAAAGACACCGGGGACACTGAAGCTTTCTTT.

This rearrangement joins TRBV27 to TRBJ2-7; possibly TRBD1 or TRBD2 for D (5 bases each). The V end lost 5 bases, the J end lost 5 bases, and 19 bases lay between the germline ends. CDR3 length equals 15 residues. Germline values: CDR1 MNHEY, CDR2 SMNVEV (reference sequence). The CDR3 region is CASSLGTRGWDEQYF. The CDR3 coding sequence is TGTGCCAGCAGTCTAGGGACCCGAGGGTGGGACGAGCAGTACTTC.

The rearrangement links TRBV28 to TRBJ2-3; D not resolved. CDR3 length equals 14 residues. Germline loops: CDR1 MDHEN, CDR2 SYDVKM. Trimming stripped 5 bases from V and 0 bases from J, with 9 bases between. This CDR3 is CASSEPSSTDTQYF. DNA for the CDR3: TGTGCCAGCAGTGAACCTTCTAGCACAGATACGCAGTATTTT.

This chain uses TRBV3-1 with TRBJ2-5; no clear D gene. The CDR3 extends over 15 amino acids. V gave up 1 base and J gave up 2 bases, with 11 bases separating them. CDR1 is LGHDT, CDR2 YNNKEL, per germline (reference sequence). The CDR3 bases are TGTGCCAGCAGCCAAGGTGCCACGCAGCAAGAGACCCAGTACTTC. This sequence encodes CASSQGATQQETQYF.

The chain couples TRBV30 to TRBJ1-2, with 8 bases lining up with TRBD1. Germline loops: CDR1 GTSNPN, CDR2 SVGIG (reference sequence). Trimming cost V 2 bases and J 4 bases; bases outside gene matches: 3. The CDR3 has 13 amino acids. The CDR3 protein is CAWSRDRTYGYTF. The CDR3 coding sequence is TGTGCCTGGAGTCGGGACAGGACCTATGGCTACACCTTC.

This clonotype was recorded a few times. This chain connects TRBV7-2 to TRBJ2-1, with 12 bases identical to TRBD2. This CDR3 has 17 residues. With 0 bases clipped from V and 9 bases from J, the junction kept 9 bases outside the gene matches. Germline V gene lookup returns CDR1 SGHTA and CDR2 FQGNSA. CDR3 in amino acids: CASSLARPSGGALEQFF. The CDR3 DNA reads as TGTGCCAGCAGCTTAGCGCGCCCTAGCGGGGGGGCCCTTGAGCAGTTCTTC.

The table lists this clonotype with many counts. One end of the junction is discordant with germline, which a read error may explain. The chain employs TRBV5-1 and TRBJ2-5; TRBD1 aligns across 8 bases. Germline V gene lookup returns CDR1 SGHRS and CDR2 YFSETQ. This CDR3 comprises 14 residues. Here the CDR3 DNA reads TGTGCCAGCAGTTTGACAGGGGTCCAAGAGACCCAGTACTTC. Translating it yields CASSLTGVQETQYF.

The genes are TRBV4-2 and TRBJ1-2, with D perhaps TRBD1 (5 bases). V lost 3 bases to trimming and J lost 4 bases, with 12 bases between them. Germline-derived CDR1 and CDR2 are LGHNA and YNFKEQ. The CDR3 runs 14 residues. The CDR3 DNA sequence: TGTGCCAGCAGCCAGAAGGACACCTTCTATGGCTACACCTTC. The encoded protein is CASSQKDTFYGYTF.

This clonotype was seen repeatedly, ten times or more. The V call is TRBV5-6, the J call TRBJ1-1; D is possibly TRBD1 (5 bases). CDR1 and CDR2 from the germline V gene are SGHDT and YYEEEE. Trimming stripped 6 bases from V and 1 base from J, with 22 bases between. This CDR3 is 17 amino acids long. In DNA form, the CDR3 reads TGTGCCAGCATCCGGGCTTCGGGTATGAGGGGGAACACTGAAGCTTTCTTT. It translates to CASIRASGMRGNTEAFF.

This clonotype has more than one count but fewer than ten. J is TRBJ2-7 and V is TRBV29-1; D is possibly TRBD1 (6 bases). CDR1 and CDR2 (germline): SQVTM, ANQGSEA. Trimming shortened V by 5 bases and J by 6 bases, and 11 bases separated the two germline ends. There are 11 residues in the CDR3. The CDR3 protein is CSVYQGLEQYF. CDR3 nucleotides: TGCAGCGTTTACCAGGGGCTCGAGCAGTACTTC.

This clonotype was found a few times. The rearrangement joins TRBV20-1 to TRBJ2-7; a weak D match, TRBD1 (6 bases). V gave up 1 base and J gave up 6 bases, with 13 bases separating them. Germline V gives CDR1 DFQATT, CDR2 SNEGSKA (reference sequence). There are 13 residues in the CDR3. For the CDR3, the DNA is TGCAGTGCTAGAGGGGGGCCTTGGGGCGAGCAGTACTTC. Its protein is CSARGGPWGEQYF.

CDR3 coding DNA: TGTGCCAGCAGTCCGGGTCACGTCTGGGGCTACACCTTC. Its translation is CASSPGHVWGYTF. The chain recombines TRBV6-1 with TRBJ1-2, with D hard to call. V was cut by 5 bases and J by 8 bases, with 15 bases left in between. Germline assignment: CDR1 MNHNS and CDR2 SASEGT. The length of the CDR3 is 13 residues.

This clonotype was seen at least ten times. The rearrangement links TRBV20-1 to TRBJ1-6; 9 bases match TRBD1. V shed 1 base, J shed 5 bases, and the junction held 3 bases outside the gene matches. The CDR3 extends over 15 amino acids. CDR1 DFQATT and CDR2 SNEGSKA come from the germline V gene (reference sequence). The CDR3 loop is CSARVGQGDNSPLHF. The CDR3 region has the DNA TGCAGTGCTAGAGTGGGACAGGGAGATAATTCACCCCTCCACTTT.

In its sample, this clonotype was seen many times. The chain uses TRBV14 and TRBJ2-3; tentative D call: TRBD1 (6 bases). This CDR3 has 12 amino acids. The germline V gene encodes CDR1 SGHDN and CDR2 FVKESK. V was cut by 3 bases and J by 12 bases, with 13 bases left in between. CDR3 DNA sequence: TGTGCCAGCAGCCATCCCGGGACATCTCAGTATTTT. Amino acid sequence: CASSHPGTSQYF.

This clonotype has at least ten counts. This chain uses TRBV6-5 with TRBJ1-1; 7 bases agree with TRBD1. V shed 0 bases and J 4 bases; nucleotides not matched to a gene: 2. This CDR3 spans 14 amino acids. The germline V gene encodes CDR1 MNHEY and CDR2 SVGAGI. The CDR3 DNA reads TGTGCCAGCAGTTACTCCCAGGGGGGCACTGAAGCTTTCTTT. It is translated as CASSYSQGGTEAFF.

This clonotype was counted many times. A junction boundary mismatches the germline segment, possibly from a read error. The chain links TRBV7-7 to TRBJ2-2; D remains ambiguous. The CDR3 covers 13 residues. Germline loops: CDR1 SSHAT, CDR2 FNYEAQ (reference sequence). Here the CDR3 reads CASSFDDTGELFF. CDR3 nucleotides: TGTGCTAGCAGCTTTGACGACACCGGGGAGCTGTTTTTT.

The chain employs TRBV27 and TRBJ2-1, with D possibly matching TRBD1 (6 bases). This CDR3 spans 14 amino acids. In germline, CDR1 is MNHEY, CDR2 SMNVEV (reference sequence). V lost 3 bases to trimming and J lost 9 bases, with 15 bases between them. CDR3 protein: CASSFLQGQSEQFF. CDR3 DNA sequence: TGTGCCAGCAGTTTTTTACAGGGTCAGAGTGAGCAGTTCTTC.

This clonotype was observed many times. The J gene is TRBJ1-5, the V gene TRBV20-1; 7 bases are a match to TRBD1. Trimming removed 3 bases from V and 16 bases from J; junction bases left unmatched: 12. CDR3 length equals 12 residues. Germline CDR1 DFQATT, CDR2 SNEGSKA (reference sequence). This chain's CDR3 is CSASHPGRDRHF. The CDR3 DNA is TGCAGTGCTAGCCACCCGGGCCGGGACAGACATTTT.

The CDR3 sequence: CASSSGTASSGNTIYF. The CDR3 bases are TGTGCCAGCAGCTCGGGGACAGCGAGCTCTGGAAACACCATATATTTT. The rearrangement uses TRBV7-6 and TRBJ1-3; 7 positions agree with TRBD1. This CDR3 spans 16 amino acids. The germline V gene encodes CDR1 SGHVS and CDR2 FNYEAQ. Trimming took 4 bases from V and 0 from J; bases not matched to a gene: 6.

The genes are TRBV7-2 and TRBJ1-2, with 10 positions matching TRBD1. The CDR3 length is 15 residues. From germline, CDR1 is SGHTA and CDR2 FQGNSA. The V gene end was trimmed by 6 bases and the J gene end by 7 bases; junction bases not matched to a gene: 11. CDR3 nucleotides: TGTGCCAGCAGTCCTTCGGTGGGGACAGGGGTTGGCTACACCTTC. Residues: CASSPSVGTGVGYTF.

This clonotype was seen a few times. This rearrangement joins TRBV4-3 to TRBJ2-2; 7 positions agree with TRBD1. The V gene's germline CDR1 is LGHNA and CDR2 YSLEER. The J segment lost 5 bases and the V segment lost 1 base, leaving 10 bases of the junction unmatched. This CDR3 is built from 17 residues. As DNA, the CDR3 is TGCGCCAGCAGCCAAGTGGAGACAGGGAGCGGAACCGGGGAGCTGTTTTTT. Amino acids: CASSQVETGSGTGELFF.

This clonotype was counted only a few times. V usage is TRBV7-2 and J usage is TRBJ1-2; tentatively, D is TRBD1 (6 bases). The ends were cut back, 1 base at V and 5 bases at J, with 17 bases in the middle. CDR3 length equals 16 residues. Germline-derived CDR1 and CDR2 are SGHTA and FQGNSA. The CDR3 spells CASSLGNREGKYGYTF. CDR3 in DNA: TGTGCCAGCAGCTTAGGCAACAGGGAGGGGAAATATGGCTACACCTTC.

This clonotype was counted ten times or more. The J gene is TRBJ2-2, the V gene TRBV5-6; D call uncertain. V was cut by 4 bases and J by 4 bases, with 5 bases left in between. The CDR3 runs 12 residues. Germline CDR1 and CDR2: SGHDT and YYEEEE. CDR3 coding DNA: TGTGCCAGCAGCCGCAGCACCGGGGAGCTGTTTTTT. This codes for CASSRSTGELFF.